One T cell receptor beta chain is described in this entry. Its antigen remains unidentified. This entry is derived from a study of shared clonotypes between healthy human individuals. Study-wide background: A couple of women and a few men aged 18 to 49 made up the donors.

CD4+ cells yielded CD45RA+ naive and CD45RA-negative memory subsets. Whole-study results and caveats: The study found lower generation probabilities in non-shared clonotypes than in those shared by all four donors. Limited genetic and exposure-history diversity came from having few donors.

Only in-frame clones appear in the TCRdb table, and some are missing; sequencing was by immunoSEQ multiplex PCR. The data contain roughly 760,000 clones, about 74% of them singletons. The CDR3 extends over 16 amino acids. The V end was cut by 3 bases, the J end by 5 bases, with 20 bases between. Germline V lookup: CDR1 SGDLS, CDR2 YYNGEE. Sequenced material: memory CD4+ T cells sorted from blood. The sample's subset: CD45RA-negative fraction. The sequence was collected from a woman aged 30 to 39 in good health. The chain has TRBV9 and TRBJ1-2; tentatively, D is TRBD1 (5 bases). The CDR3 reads CASSAPYQGVGYGYTF. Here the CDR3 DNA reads TGTGCCAGCAGCGCTCCCTACCAGGGAGTAGGGTATGGCTACACCTTC. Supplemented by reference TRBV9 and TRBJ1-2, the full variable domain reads DSGVTQTPKHLITATGQRVTLRCSPRSGDLSVYWYQQSLDQGLQFLIQYYNGEERAKGNILERFSAQQFPDLHSELNLSSLELGDSALYFCASSAPYQGVGYGYTFGSGTRLTVV.